The 28 T cell receptor beta chains below were found in one sample sequenced in a study of beta chain features in type 1 diabetes. The study, taken as a whole, reports: Researchers report that Type 1 diabetes patients had moderately but significantly shorter TCRB CDR3s across all four CD4+ subsets.

These receptors have no identified antigens. TCRB transcripts that were expressed got sequenced, as all of the isolated RNA had been reverse transcribed. Method: immunoSEQ multiplex PCR; TCRdb's copy keeps in-frame clones and lacks some. The table has approximately 730,000 clones, about an eighth seen once. Sequenced input: naive CD4+ T cells from blood. These receptors originate from a man between 18 and 35 years old with type 1 diabetes.

About this clone: Other DNA sequences within the sample encode an identical CDR3. The chain combines TRBV28 with TRBJ1-5; D ambiguous. The CDR3 contains 11 residues. V was trimmed by 3 bases and J by 6 bases, leaving 3 bases between them. Germline V gives CDR1 MDHEN, CDR2 SYDVKM. The CDR3 spells CASSFGQPQHF. CDR3 DNA: TGTGCCAGCAGTTTTGGTCAGCCCCAGCATTTT.

CDR3 nucleotides: TGTGCCAGCAGCTTCGAGGGGCCGACTTACGAGCAGTACTTC. Translating it yields CASSFEGPTYEQYF. The chain recombines TRBV5-4 with TRBJ2-7; D could derive from TRBD1 or TRBD2 (5 bases each). Trimming left V 2 bases short and J 4 bases short, with 13 bases between. The germline CDR1 and CDR2 sequences are SGHNT and YYREEE (reference sequence). The CDR3 contains 14 residues.

The rearrangement uses TRBV6-1 and TRBJ1-5; no reliable D call. The V end lost 4 bases, the J end lost 1 base, and 17 bases lay between the germline ends. This CDR3 has 17 residues. Germline V gene data show CDR1 as MNHNS and CDR2 as SASEGT. The CDR3 nucleotides are TGTGCCAGCAGTGCGAACATCTACGGGGTGAGCAATCAGCCCCAGCATTTT. Translating it yields CASSANIYGVSNQPQHF.

The chain combines TRBV7-9 with TRBJ2-2, with D tentatively TRBD1 (6 bases). The CDR3 totals 14 residues. From germline, CDR1 is SEHNR and CDR2 FQNEAQ (reference sequence). V shed 4 bases and J shed 6 bases, with 12 bases lying between them. CDR3: CASSSSQGAGELFF. In DNA, the CDR3 is TGTGCCAGCAGCTCCTCACAGGGAGCCGGGGAGCTGTTTTTT. Supplemented by reference TRBV7-9 and TRBJ2-2, the full variable domain reads DTGVSQNPRHKITKRGQNVTFRCDPISEHNRLYWYRQTLGQGPEFLTYFQNEAQLEKSRLLSDRFSAERPKGSFSTLEIQRTEQGDSAMYLCASSSSQGAGELFFGEGSRLTVL.

There are a few counts of this clone. V and J are TRBV14 and TRBJ2-1; no definite D call. The CDR3 length is 12 residues. CDR1 and CDR2 (germline): SGHDN, FVKESK. The ends were cut back, 0 bases at V and 10 bases at J, with 7 bases in the middle. The CDR3 protein is CASSQDAREQFF. The CDR3 DNA sequence: TGTGCCAGCAGCCAAGACGCCCGGGAGCAGTTCTTC. The whole variable domain, filled in from reference TRBV14 and TRBJ2-1, reads EAGVTQFPSHSVIEKGQTVTLRCDPISGHDNLYWYRRVMGKEIKFLLHFVKESKQDESGMPNNRFLAERTGGTYSTLKVQPAELEDSGVYFCASSQDAREQFFGPGTRLTVL.

In this sample, this clone turned up a few times. The CDR3, as DNA: TGTGCCAGCAGCTCAACCGGGACCTGGAACTATGGCTACACCTTC. Its translation is CASSSTGTWNYGYTF. V is TRBV5-6 and J is TRBJ1-2; tentative D call: TRBD1 (5 bases). Germline assignment: CDR1 SGHDT and CDR2 YYEEEE. This CDR3 region has 15 residues. V shed 3 bases and J shed 2 bases, with 14 bases lying between them.

The J gene is TRBJ2-2, the V gene TRBV7-8; a weak D match, TRBD1 (6 bases). Germline-derived CDR1 and CDR2 are SGHVS and FQNEAQ. The CDR3 length is 14 residues. V was shortened by 6 bases and J by 7 bases, with 15 bases between the two germline ends. Here the CDR3 reads CASSSGATSGELFF. The CDR3 DNA reads TGTGCCAGCAGTTCAGGGGCTACCAGCGGGGAGCTGTTTTTT.

This clone was recorded a few times. The chain couples TRBV14 to TRBJ2-6; TRBD1 agrees at 9 bases. Per the germline V gene, CDR1 is SGHDN and CDR2 is FVKESK. The CDR3 consists of 20 residues. With V trimmed by 4 bases and J by 0 bases, 13 bases remained unmatched. The CDR3 is CASSPQQRYRGPSGANVLTF. The CDR3 region has the DNA TGTGCCAGCAGCCCCCAACAGAGGTACAGGGGGCCCTCTGGGGCCAACGTCCTGACTTTC.

This clone was counted only a few times. The chain carries TRBV6-1 and TRBJ1-4; possibly TRBD1 for D (5 bases). Germline CDR1 is MNHNS and CDR2 is SASEGT. Trimming removed 6 bases from V and 4 bases from J, with 9 bases in between. CDR3 length equals 13 residues. Written as DNA, the CDR3 is TGTGCCAGCAGAGACAGAGTTAATGAAAAACTGTTTTTT. It encodes CASRDRVNEKLFF.

The V gene is TRBV29-1, the J gene TRBJ1-1, with D unresolved. V dropped 5 bases and J dropped 1 base, with 8 bases sitting between them. Germline CDR1 reads SQVTM; CDR2 reads ANQGSEA. The CDR3 runs to 12 residues. CDR3 DNA sequence: TGCAGCGTTAGGATCCAGAACACTGAAGCTTTCTTT. Translating it yields CSVRIQNTEAFF.

The chain uses TRBV30 and TRBJ2-1; 12 positions match TRBD2. Trimming took 2 bases from V and 6 from J; bases not matched to a gene: 11. The CDR3 contains 17 residues. Per germline, CDR1 GTSNPN and CDR2 SVGIG (reference sequence). In DNA, the CDR3 is TGTGCCTGGAGTCCTACCCGGACTAGCGGGGTCTCCAATGAGCAGTTCTTC. It yields the protein CAWSPTRTSGVSNEQFF.

V is TRBV29-1 and J is TRBJ1-4; possibly TRBD1 for D (5 bases). Germline assignment: CDR1 SQVTM and CDR2 ANQGSEA. This CDR3 has 14 amino acids. With 6 bases removed from V and 7 bases from J, the gap between germline ends came to 18 bases. DNA for the CDR3: TGCAGCGTGGATCCGGGGAGGGGTGGTGAAAAACTGTTTTTT. Its protein product is CSVDPGRGGEKLFF.

For this clone: A much larger clone differs by one base, so this may be a read error. The chain couples TRBV7-3 to TRBJ2-1; D is undetermined. Germline V gene data show CDR1 as SGHTA and CDR2 as FQGTGA. Deletions cut 6 bases from V and 5 bases from J, with 2 bases between. The CDR3 contains 10 residues. CDR3 DNA sequence: TGTGCCAGCAGTCACAATGAGCAGTTCTTC. It is translated as CASSHNEQFF.

This clone was seen more than once but under ten times. The chain joins TRBV19 to TRBJ2-5; 11 bases are a match to TRBD2. There are 16 residues in the CDR3. V was clipped by 5 bases and J by 5 bases; unmatched bases: 10. Germline V lookup: CDR1 LNHDA, CDR2 SQIVND (reference sequence). This CDR3 reads CASSSRLAGHPETQYF. The CDR3 nucleotides are TGTGCCAGTAGTTCCCGACTAGCGGGGCATCCGGAGACCCAGTACTTC.

On this clone: Different DNA sequences within this sample yield the same CDR3. The chain uses TRBV25-1 and TRBJ2-7, with D unclear. V dropped 3 bases and J dropped 0 bases, with 3 bases sitting between them. Germline values: CDR1 MGHDK, CDR2 SYGVNS. The CDR3 consists of 12 residues. CDR3 nucleotides: TGTGCCAGCAGTGAGTACTCCTACGAGCAGTACTTC. It encodes CASSEYSYEQYF.

This clone was recorded only once. This sequence joins TRBV18 and TRBJ1-1; no reliable D call. The CDR3 runs 14 residues. Germline V CDR1 and CDR2: KGHSH, LQKENI. Trimming took 0 bases from V and 4 from J, leaving 9 bases between them. The CDR3 bases are TGTGCCAGCTCACCACCGAACGAAGTCACTGAAGCTTTCTTT. Its protein product is CASSPPNEVTEAFF. The entire variable domain, with the rest obtained from reference TRBV18 and TRBJ1-1, is as follows: NAGVMQNPRHLVRRRGQEARLRCSPMKGHSHVYWYRQLPEEGLKFMVYLQKENIIDESGMPKERFSAEFPKEGPSILRIQQVVRGDSAAYFCASSPPNEVTEAFFGQGTRLTVV.

The genes are TRBV30 and TRBJ1-3; D possibly corresponds to TRBD1 (6 bases). The V gene's germline CDR1 is GTSNPN and CDR2 SVGIG (reference sequence). This CDR3 is built from 14 residues. The V and J ends lost 2 bases and 1 base respectively, with 9 bases between them. DNA of the CDR3: TGTGCCTGGAGTCCCACAGGGTCTGGAAACACCATATATTTT. Amino acids: CAWSPTGSGNTIYF.

This clone was seen a few times. The genes are TRBV7-2 and TRBJ2-7; 10 bases match TRBD2. CDR1 and CDR2 (germline): SGHTA, FQGNSA. CDR3 length: 15 residues. Trimming removed 5 bases from V and 1 base from J; junction bases left unmatched: 5. The CDR3 sequence is CASSPRTSGSYEQYF. DNA of the CDR3: TGTGCCAGCAGCCCCAGGACTAGCGGTTCCTACGAGCAGTACTTC.

The rearrangement joins TRBV29-1 to TRBJ1-1, with D possibly TRBD1 on 5 matching bases. V was pared by 4 bases and J by 3 bases, with 12 bases between. The germline V gene has CDR1 SQVTM and CDR2 ANQGSEA. This CDR3 spans 13 amino acids. Here the CDR3 reads CSVGHRMYTEAFF. The CDR3 region has the DNA TGCAGCGTTGGGCACAGGATGTACACTGAAGCTTTCTTT.

This clone came up a few times. The J gene is TRBJ2-3, the V gene TRBV4-1, with D hard to call. Trimming left V 0 bases short and J 0 bases short, with 13 bases between. CDR1 and CDR2 (germline): MGHRA, YSYEKL. The CDR3 covers 17 residues. DNA for the CDR3: TGCGCCAGCAGCCAAGATAGGCAGTCCTCTAGCACAGATACGCAGTATTTT. It encodes CASSQDRQSSSTDTQYF.

The chain recombines TRBV5-6 with TRBJ2-3; D gene uncertain. CDR3 length equals 12 residues. Per germline, CDR1 SGHDT and CDR2 YYEEEE. The V end was cut by 4 bases, the J end by 4 bases, with 7 bases between. The CDR3 loop reads CASSGSADTQYF. CDR3 nucleotides: TGTGCCAGCAGCGGCAGCGCAGATACGCAGTATTTT.

This sequence joins TRBV7-2 and TRBJ2-7; D is perhaps TRBD1 (5 bases). Trimming removed 3 bases from V and 3 bases from J, with 9 bases in between. Germline CDR1 and CDR2: SGHTA and FQGNSA. The CDR3 length is 13 residues. CDR3 sequence: CASSLTEYYEQYF. The CDR3 bases are TGTGCCAGCAGCTTGACAGAGTACTACGAGCAGTACTTC.

Concerning this clone itself: Other DNA sequences in this specimen translate into the identical CDR3. The rearrangement uses TRBV7-2 and TRBJ1-1, with D perhaps matching TRBD1 (5 bases). V gave up 1 base and J gave up 1 base, with 10 bases separating them. This CDR3 has 15 amino acids. CDR1 SGHTA and CDR2 FQGNSA come from the germline V gene. This CDR3 is CASSLVTGANTEAFF. The CDR3 DNA is TGTGCCAGCAGCTTAGTTACCGGGGCGAACACTGAAGCTTTCTTT.

This chain uses TRBV7-3 with TRBJ2-3; 9 bases are a match to TRBD2. The CDR3 is made up of 17 amino acids. The V and J ends lost 5 bases and 5 bases, in that order; junction bases with no gene match: 14. Germline V gives CDR1 SGHTA, CDR2 FQGTGA. CDR3 loop: CASSKPTRSGGQDTQYF. CDR3 in DNA: TGTGCCAGCAGCAAACCAACCCGGAGCGGGGGGCAAGATACGCAGTATTTT.

This clone was observed a few times. V gene TRBV5-1 combines with J gene TRBJ2-1, with TRBD2 identical over 13 bases. Per germline, CDR1 SGHRS and CDR2 YFSETQ. Losses at the gene ends were 7 bases for V and 7 bases for J; bases not matched to a gene: 5. This CDR3 is 14 amino acids long. In DNA, the CDR3 is TGCGCCAGCTCGGGACTAGCGGGGATGAATGAGCAGTTCTTC. This encodes CASSGLAGMNEQFF.

This chain links TRBV27 with TRBJ1-2; the D is unclear. Per germline, CDR1 MNHEY and CDR2 SMNVEV (reference sequence). The CDR3 is 14 amino acids. Trimming left V 5 bases short and J 0 bases short, with 10 bases between. The CDR3 DNA follows: TGTGCCAGCAGTCTACAAGGAACTAACTATGGCTACACCTTC. It translates to CASSLQGTNYGYTF.

V usage is TRBV5-4 and J usage is TRBJ2-5, with TRBD2 matching 7 bases. Germline trimming cut 4 bases from V and 5 bases from J; bases unmatched to any gene: 14. Germline-derived CDR1 and CDR2 are SGHNT and YYREEE (reference sequence). This CDR3 has 16 amino acids. The CDR3 protein is CASSHLGERGRETQYF. CDR3 DNA: TGTGCCAGCAGCCACCTCGGAGAGCGGGGAAGGGAGACCCAGTACTTC.

The V gene is TRBV19, the J gene TRBJ1-5, with D possibly matching TRBD1 (5 bases). Trimming pared 1 base from V and 4 bases from J, leaving 11 bases between. Per germline, CDR1 LNHDA and CDR2 SQIVND (reference sequence). The CDR3 has 15 residues. The CDR3 loop is CASSIGQMVNQPQHF. CDR3 coding DNA: TGTGCCAGTAGTATAGGACAGATGGTGAATCAGCCCCAGCATTTT.